A selection of T cell receptor beta chains follows, all from one sample in a study of T-cell reconstitution after alpha-beta-depleted transplantation in children. TCRdb processed the PCR reads anew with MiXCR; each CDR3 protein has one entry. In the table there are some 600,000 distinct CDR3 sequences, 10% to 15% of which are singletons. The source was PBMCs, mostly from graft donor cells, collected 360 days after TCRalphabeta/CD19-depleted stem cell transplant. The origin of the receptors is a male patient between 5 and 17 years old who had a stem cell transplant for acute myeloid leukemia, so the T cells may come from the graft donor. Each CDR3 is given with its conserved first and last residue. The D gene is left open where the match is weak. The size of a clone is reported for some rows only, either as once, few or many, or as a class for expanded clones.

v_call: TRBV4-3
clone_size: NA
d_call: NA
j_call: TRBJ2-2
cdr3_aa: CASSQSNTGELFF
cdr3_nt: TGCGCCAGCAGCCAATCTAACACCGGGGAGCTGTTTTTT

v_call: TRBV7-2
clone_size: few
d_call: NA
j_call: TRBJ1-4
cdr3_aa: CASSLVRTVRNEKLFF
cdr3_nt: TGTGCCAGCAGCTTAGTCCGAACAGTTCGTAATGAAAAACTGTTTTTT

v_call: TRBV28
clone_size: many
d_call: TRBD2
j_call: TRBJ2-5
cdr3_aa: CASSFGPASGNQYF
cdr3_nt: TGTGCCAGCAGTTTCGGGCCCGCCAGCGGGAACCAGTACTTC

v_call: TRBV6-2/TRBV6-3
clone_size: many
d_call: NA
j_call: TRBJ2-3
cdr3_aa: CASKQVVGADTQYF
cdr3_nt: TGTGCCAGCAAACAGGTAGTCGGGGCGGATACGCAGTATTTT

v_call: TRBV20-1
clone_size: NA
d_call: TRBD1
j_call: TRBJ2-7
cdr3_aa: CSARRDRVPYEQYF
cdr3_nt: TGCAGTGCTAGGAGGGACAGGGTACCTTACGAGCAGTACTTC

v_call: TRBV3-1
clone_size: NA
d_call: TRBD2
j_call: TRBJ2-7
cdr3_aa: CASSKLAGAYEQYF
cdr3_nt: TGTGCCAGCAGTAAGCTAGCGGGGGCCTACGAGCAGTACTTC

v_call: TRBV12-3/TRBV12-4
clone_size: few
d_call: NA
j_call: TRBJ1-5
cdr3_aa: CASSLGEGTAQHF
cdr3_nt: TGTGCCAGCAGTTTGGGGGAGGGAACGGCCCAGCATTTT

v_call: TRBV6-2/TRBV6-3
clone_size: few
d_call: NA
j_call: TRBJ1-2
cdr3_aa: CASRDGGSGYTF
cdr3_nt: TGTGCCAGCCGGGACGGCGGGAGTGGCTACACCTTC

v_call: TRBV10-3
clone_size: few
d_call: NA
j_call: TRBJ2-1
cdr3_aa: CAISEPSTYNEQFF
cdr3_nt: TGTGCCATCAGTGAGCCTTCTACCTACAATGAGCAGTTCTTC

v_call: TRBV20-1
clone_size: few
d_call: NA
j_call: TRBJ2-3
cdr3_aa: CSARGRGMSGHPTDTQYF
cdr3_nt: TGCAGTGCTAGAGGAAGGGGAATGAGCGGTCATCCCACAGATACGCAGTATTTT

v_call: TRBV29-1
clone_size: many
d_call: TRBD2
j_call: TRBJ2-1
cdr3_aa: CSAISGVSYNEQFF
cdr3_nt: TGCAGCGCAATTAGCGGGGTCTCCTACAATGAGCAGTTCTTC

v_call: TRBV12-3/TRBV12-4
clone_size: few
d_call: NA
j_call: TRBJ2-3
cdr3_aa: CASSLLVGDTQYF
cdr3_nt: TGTGCCAGCAGTTTACTCGTGGGAGATACGCAGTATTTT

v_call: TRBV5-1
clone_size: NA
d_call: NA
j_call: TRBJ2-3
cdr3_aa: CASSLGPTGDTQYF
cdr3_nt: TGCGCCAGCAGCTTGGGACCAACAGGAGATACGCAGTATTTT

v_call: TRBV7-9
clone_size: NA
d_call: NA
j_call: TRBJ2-2
cdr3_aa: CASGTAGIPGELFF
cdr3_nt: TGTGCCAGCGGCACAGCAGGGATACCCGGGGAGCTGTTTTTT

v_call: TRBV18
clone_size: many
d_call: TRBD2
j_call: TRBJ2-3
cdr3_aa: CASSPELAGSTDTQYF
cdr3_nt: TGTGCCAGCTCACCAGAGCTAGCGGGTAGCACAGATACGCAGTATTTT

v_call: TRBV20-1
clone_size: NA
d_call: NA
j_call: TRBJ1-5
cdr3_aa: CSASFETETNQPQHF
cdr3_nt: TGCAGTGCTAGTTTCGAGACAGAAACTAATCAGCCCCAGCATTTT

v_call: TRBV27
clone_size: NA
d_call: TRBD1
j_call: TRBJ1-2
cdr3_aa: CASRGTGHYGYTF
cdr3_nt: TGTGCCAGCAGGGGGACAGGGCACTATGGCTACACCTTC

v_call: TRBV9
clone_size: few
d_call: NA
j_call: TRBJ2-5
cdr3_aa: CASSVESVGVETQYF
cdr3_nt: TGTGCCAGCAGCGTAGAGTCGGTGGGAGTTGAGACCCAGTACTTC

v_call: TRBV6-2/TRBV6-3
clone_size: few
d_call: NA
j_call: TRBJ1-5
cdr3_aa: CASSYAGVSNQPQHF
cdr3_nt: TGTGCCAGCAGTTACGCGGGGGTAAGCAATCAGCCCCAGCATTTT

v_call: TRBV5-6
clone_size: many
d_call: NA
j_call: TRBJ2-1
cdr3_aa: CASSKGAYNEQFF
cdr3_nt: TGTGCCAGCAGCAAGGGAGCGTACAATGAGCAGTTCTTC

v_call: TRBV6-2/TRBV6-3
clone_size: few
d_call: TRBD2
j_call: TRBJ2-1
cdr3_aa: CASSYSLAGGGYNEQFF
cdr3_nt: TGTGCCAGCAGTTACTCTCTAGCGGGAGGAGGGTACAATGAGCAGTTCTTC

v_call: TRBV4-2
clone_size: NA
d_call: NA
j_call: TRBJ2-2
cdr3_aa: CASSQDEGRTGGELFF
cdr3_nt: TGTGCCAGCAGCCAAGATGAGGGGAGAACGGGCGGGGAGCTGTTTTTT

v_call: TRBV5-1
clone_size: NA
d_call: TRBD2
j_call: TRBJ2-1
cdr3_aa: CASSFRGGRGTYNEQFF
cdr3_nt: TGCGCCAGCAGCTTTCGTGGCGGGAGAGGTACCTACAATGAGCAGTTCTTC

v_call: TRBV6-2/TRBV6-3
clone_size: NA
d_call: NA
j_call: TRBJ2-1
cdr3_aa: CASSYPDRGRGTSVFEQFF
cdr3_nt: TGTGCCAGCAGTTACCCGGACAGGGGAAGAGGGACTAGCGTCTTTGAGCAGTTCTTC

v_call: TRBV12-3/TRBV12-4
clone_size: many
d_call: NA
j_call: TRBJ2-1
cdr3_aa: CASSLFGAEQFF
cdr3_nt: TGTGCCAGCAGCTTGTTTGGGGCTGAGCAGTTCTTC

v_call: TRBV29-1
clone_size: NA
d_call: TRBD1
j_call: TRBJ1-2
cdr3_aa: CSVGRSDRAGGYTF
cdr3_nt: TGCAGCGTTGGCCGGTCGGACAGGGCAGGCGGCTACACCTTC

v_call: TRBV29-1
clone_size: NA
d_call: NA
j_call: TRBJ2-1
cdr3_aa: CSVPSLAYNEQFF
cdr3_nt: TGCAGCGTTCCTTCACTCGCATACAATGAGCAGTTCTTC

v_call: TRBV7-2
clone_size: many
d_call: NA
j_call: TRBJ2-2
cdr3_aa: CASSLAGTLNTGELFF
cdr3_nt: TGTGCCAGCAGCTTAGCCGGGACTTTGAACACCGGGGAGCTGTTTTTT

v_call: TRBV7-2
clone_size: many
d_call: NA
j_call: TRBJ1-5
cdr3_aa: CASSPYSNQPQHF
cdr3_nt: TGTGCCAGCAGCCCATATAGCAATCAGCCCCAGCATTTT

v_call: TRBV28
clone_size: NA
d_call: TRBD1
j_call: TRBJ1-5
cdr3_aa: CASTLRDRAQPQHF
cdr3_nt: TGTGCCAGCACCCTTCGGGACAGGGCGCAGCCCCAGCATTTT